This T cell receptor (beta chain) was profiled in a study of CXCR3-negative and CXCR3-positive naive CD8 T cells. Whole-study findings and limits: Naive cells that were CXCR3-negative or CXCR3-positive used TRBV-TRBJ genes alike, while memory cells diverged. The study found more hydrophobic TRB CDR3s in CXCR3-positive naive cells than in CXCR3-negative naive cells.

A remark on this clonotype: Its antigen is unidentified.

Through 5' RACE with UMI labels, the TRB cDNA libraries were prepared. TCRdb re-called the 5' RACE reads and gives one entry per CDR3 protein, without DNA. The sample table sets out about 150,000 distinct CDR3 sequences. The CDR3 covers 18 residues. Germline CDR1 reads SSHAT; CDR2 reads FNYEAQ (reference sequence). V gene TRBV7-7 combines with J gene TRBJ2-1; TCRdb outputs TRBD1, but without DNA this stays unchecked. The sample consisted of naive CXCR3+ CD8+ T cells from blood. Subset of the sample: CD45RO-CCR7+CD27+CD95- naive CD8+ T cells expressing CXCR3 (TNR3+). This receptor was taken from a human donor in good health. Some clones in this sample may be carry-over from other donors' samples. This CDR3 is CASSPGQVMATSYNEQFF.